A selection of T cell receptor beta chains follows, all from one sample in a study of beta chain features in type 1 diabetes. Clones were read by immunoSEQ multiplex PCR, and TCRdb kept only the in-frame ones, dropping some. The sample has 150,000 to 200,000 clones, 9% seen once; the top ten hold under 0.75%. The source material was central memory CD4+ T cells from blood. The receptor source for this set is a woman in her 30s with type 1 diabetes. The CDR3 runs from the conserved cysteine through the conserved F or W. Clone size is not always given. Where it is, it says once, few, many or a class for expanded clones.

CASSSGDRVLGGTF	TRBV28	TRBJ1-2	NA
CASSLGQGLKGYTF	TRBV7-9	TRBJ1-2	NA
CASSDGTPGPRPQHF	TRBV2	TRBJ1-5	NA
CASRTGLWNTEAFF	TRBV28	TRBJ1-1	NA
CASSEGQRNGYTF	TRBV6-1	TRBJ1-2	once
CASSSSEGLTHGGGYTF	TRBV28	TRBJ1-2	few
CASSSPSFYSNQPQHF	TRBV21-1	TRBJ1-5	NA
CASRPGAHTDTQYF	TRBV5-1	TRBJ2-3	NA
CASSPGTGAYTEAFF	TRBV28	TRBJ1-1	NA
CASSPGVTWTSAAYNEQFF	TRBV5-6	TRBJ2-1	NA
CASSLVGQGAYNEQFF	TRBV5-1	TRBJ2-1	few
CASSIDPGAAFF	TRBV19	TRBJ1-1	many
CASSSPSGGGYNEQFF	TRBV28	TRBJ2-1	NA
CASSAGTSGNYEQYF	TRBV5-4	TRBJ2-7	NA
CASRSSGSRYEQYF	TRBV28	TRBJ2-7	NA
CASSPPGGGNEKLFF	TRBV28	TRBJ1-4	NA
CAISSLAGAQETQYF	TRBV10-3	TRBJ2-5	few
CAGGLAAYQETQYF	TRBV2	TRBJ2-5	NA
CASSYSSGNYGYTF	TRBV6-6	TRBJ1-2	few
CASSQPDRGSNEKLFF	TRBV4-1	TRBJ1-4	NA
CASSTLAREQYF	TRBV13	TRBJ2-7	few
CASSLGGGGYNEQFF	TRBV7-8	TRBJ2-1	NA
CASSVGAGDTEAFF	TRBV9	TRBJ1-1	NA
CASSQSYGLTSNQPQHF	TRBV23-1	TRBJ1-5	NA
CASSLSTNSYEQYF	TRBV27	TRBJ2-7	NA
CASSKDRGQSGYTF	TRBV2	TRBJ1-2	NA
CASSSELVGTEAFF	TRBV7-9	TRBJ1-1	few
CASSELREPHGYTF	TRBV2	TRBJ1-2	NA
CASSVWTATWALHSGANVLTF	TRBV19	TRBJ2-6	NA
CASSQGEQGLAGRNEQFF	TRBV4-1	TRBJ2-1	NA
CASSISAGGIDEQFF	TRBV19	TRBJ2-1	NA
CASSRDRGYHGYTF	TRBV13	TRBJ1-2	NA
CASSELAGADTQYF	TRBV28	TRBJ2-3	NA
CASSPPDGPSTDTQYF	TRBV4-1	TRBJ2-3	NA
CAWSVGQETNEQFF	TRBV30	TRBJ2-1	NA
CAWSVGAAYEQYF	TRBV30	TRBJ2-7	few
CASSTLTSVYEQYF	TRBV4-1	TRBJ2-7	few
CASSTTSGVYEQFF	TRBV9	TRBJ2-1	few
CASSLTGTPEGEQFF	TRBV5-1	TRBJ2-1	NA
CASSERDSDTQYF	TRBV18	TRBJ2-3	few
CASSGLAGIGETQYF	TRBV6-1	TRBJ2-5	few
CASSEYGQFTDTQYF	TRBV25-1	TRBJ2-3	few
CASSPFTGTEAFF	TRBV9	TRBJ1-1	few
CASGGVDTQYF	TRBV25-1	TRBJ2-3	many
CASKRANEKLFF	TRBV2	TRBJ1-4	few
CASSTDSNEKLFF	TRBV28	TRBJ1-4	few
CASSPTTGSEQFF	TRBV9	TRBJ2-1	few
CASSLFSSGMNTEAFF	TRBV5-1	TRBJ1-1	NA
CASSFQGSSYGYTF	TRBV27	TRBJ1-2	NA
CASSLVGDQPQHF	TRBV7-9	TRBJ1-5	NA